The T cell receptor (beta chain) described here comes from a study of cytomegalovirus exposure and HLA in healthy donors. Both 60 Vbeta primers and 13 Jbeta primers went into the PCR. Measured with immunoSEQ multiplex PCR; TCRdb has only the in-frame clones, and not every one. Here the sample spans 100,000 to 150,000 clones, more than 60% being singletons. This clone was detected only a few times. Per germline, CDR1 SGHTA and CDR2 FQGNSA. CDR3 size: 15 residues. Trimming cost V 3 bases and J 6 bases, with 15 bases left between them. Sequenced: PBMCs. This clonotype was obtained from a woman between 50 and 59 years old in good health and CMV-seropositive. The V gene is TRBV7-2, the J gene TRBJ1-5; D is unclear. The CDR3 sequence: CASSLDSSAPQPQHF. CDR3 in DNA: TGTGCCAGCAGCTTGGACTCCTCAGCCCCTCAGCCCCAGCATTTT. Based on the CDR3 plus reference TRBV7-2 and TRBJ1-5, the full variable domain is GAGVSQSPSNKVTEKGKDVELRCDPISGHTALYWYRQSLGQGLEFLIYFQGNSAPDKSGLPSDRFSAERTGGSVSTLTIQRTQQEDSAVYLCASSLDSSAPQPQHFGDGTRLSIL.